This TCR beta chain was sequenced during a study of blood T cell repertoires in COVID-19. At the level of the study: Sites across the United States, Italy and Spain contributed samples from acute and convalescent COVID-19. Sources were T cells, B-cell-depleted T cells, or PBMCs; the material itself was cDNA or gDNA.

The CDR3 is made up of 16 amino acids. Germline CDR1 and CDR2: SEHNR and FQNEAQ (reference sequence). Trimming removed 6 bases from V and 4 bases from J; junction bases left unmatched: 9. In the authors' methods: Using reference gene primer amplification, nucleated cell counts were estimated. The assay was immunoSEQ multiplex PCR, and TCRdb's table has in-frame clones only and misses some. V, J and clone size were drawn from that table, and D and trimming were deduced from the DNA. The table lists more than 200,000 clones, around 90% of them singletons. The clonotype comes from a human donor in a cohort sampled during active COVID-19. The sequenced material came from peripheral blood. The genes are TRBV7-9 and TRBJ2-3, with 11 bases aligning to TRBD2. CDR3 in amino acids: CASRTISGRGPDTQYF. DNA of the CDR3: TGTGCCAGCAGGACCATTAGCGGGAGGGGCCCAGATACGCAGTATTTT.